A selection of T cell receptor beta chains follows, all from one sample in a study of blood T cells in healthy people across ages. TCRdb ran MiXCR on the 5' RACE reads and lists one entry per CDR3 protein. Among about a million distinct CDR3 sequences listed, just over 50% were seen once. The sample was blood. These receptors originate from a woman in her fifties or sixties in good health. Both conserved end residues are part of each CDR3. The order of the fields is V gene, D gene, J gene, clone size, CDR3 DNA, CDR3 protein. A D gene is named only where the DNA matches it firmly. Size values are once, few and many counts, or a class for expanded clones, and some rows have none.

TRBV20-1	TRBD2	TRBJ2-3	.	TGCAGTGCTAGAGATGCGACTAGCGGATTCACAGATACGCAGTATTTT	CSARDATSGFTDTQYF
TRBV20-1	TRBD2	TRBJ2-5	.	TGCAGTGCCCGGGCGGGACTATTAACGGGGGAGACCCAGTACTTC	CSARAGLLTGETQYF
TRBV20-1	.	TRBJ1-5	.	TGCAGTGCCGCGCCGGGGGGCCAGCCCCAGCATTTT	CSAAPGGQPQHF
TRBV28	TRBD1	TRBJ1-2	.	TGTGCCATCCAGCCCGGGACAGGGGGTAGTGGCTACACCTTC	CAIQPGTGGSGYTF
TRBV7-9	TRBD2	TRBJ2-5	.	TGTGCCAGCAGCTTAGAGCCTAGCGGGAGGATGGGTGAGCAGTACTTC	CASSLEPSGRMGEQYF
TRBV29-1	TRBD1	TRBJ2-5	few	TGCAGCGTACCCGGGACAGGGAGAGCGGAGACCCAGTACTTC	CSVPGTGRAETQYF
TRBV14	.	TRBJ1-4	.	TGTGCCAGCAGCCCCCACAGGTCCCTCGGGGAAAAACTGTTTTTT	CASSPHRSLGEKLFF
TRBV28	TRBD1	TRBJ2-1	.	TGTGCCAGCAGTACAGGGGGCTTTTGGTCTAATGAGCAGTTCTTC	CASSTGGFWSNEQFF
TRBV25-1	.	TRBJ1-6	.	TGTGCCAGCAGTGGCCCCGAACATTCACCCCTCCACTTT	CASSGPEHSPLHF
TRBV12-3/TRBV12-4	.	TRBJ2-7	.	TGTGCCAGCAGTTTGGGTTCCGGGGGCTTCGGACTCTACGAGCAGTACTTC	CASSLGSGGFGLYEQYF
TRBV20-1	.	TRBJ2-5	.	TGCAGTGCTAGACGCCTGGGGGGGGCCCAAGAGACCCAGTACTTC	CSARRLGGAQETQYF
TRBV6-1	.	TRBJ2-1	many	TGTGCCAGCAGTGAGGGGCAGGTCTACGAGCAGTTCTTC	CASSEGQVYEQFF
TRBV28	.	TRBJ1-2	.	TGTGCCAGCAGTCAACAGGGTGTTGAGTATGGCTACACCTTC	CASSQQGVEYGYTF
TRBV20-1	TRBD1	TRBJ1-6	.	TGCAGTGCTGTAACAGGGGGCAGTTCACCCCTCCACTTT	CSAVTGGSSPLHF
TRBV28	.	TRBJ1-1	.	TGTGCCCTCGGGGCAGGGAGATTGAACACTGAAGCTTTCTTT	CALGAGRLNTEAFF
TRBV10-3	.	TRBJ2-3	many	TGTGCCATCAGTGGCAACACAGATACGCAGTATTTT	CAISGNTDTQYF
TRBV4-2	.	TRBJ2-4	.	TGTGCCAGCAGGGGGGGCGTAGCCAAAAACATTCAGTACTTC	CASRGGVAKNIQYF
TRBV27	.	TRBJ1-5	.	TGTGCCAGCAGTTTTCTGGGGGAGTCCGTGACTCAGCCCCAGCATTTT	CASSFLGESVTQPQHF
TRBV5-1	TRBD2	TRBJ2-1	.	TGCGCCAGCAGCTTGGCCCTAGCGGGAGCTGCCGATGAGCAGTTCTTC	CASSLALAGAADEQFF
TRBV9	.	TRBJ2-6	.	TGTGCCAGCAGACGCGCGGACGGTGCGCCTGGGGCCAACGTCCTGACTTTC	CASRRADGAPGANVLTF
TRBV6-6	.	TRBJ2-5	.	TGTGCCAGCCAAAGGGGCAGCAAATACTCCCAAGAGACCCAGTACTTC	CASQRGSKYSQETQYF
TRBV2	TRBD2	TRBJ2-7	.	TGTGCCAGCAGACTAGCGGGAGTCTGGGAGCAGTACTTC	CASRLAGVWEQYF
TRBV11-2	TRBD2	TRBJ2-5	.	TGTGCCAGCAGCTTAGGCGGGACTAGCCTTGAGACCCAGTACTTC	CASSLGGTSLETQYF
TRBV14	.	TRBJ2-1	once	TGTGCCAGCAGCCCGATCCCAGTAAATGAACAGTTCTTC	CASSPIPVNEQFF
TRBV5-7	TRBD1	TRBJ1-4	.	TGTGCCAGCAGCGGGGACAGCGAAAAACTGTTTTTT	CASSGDSEKLFF